Listed below are T cell receptor beta chains from one sample, sequenced in a study of T-cell memory formation after mild COVID-19. TCRdb fed the 5' RACE reads into MiXCR, producing one record per CDR3 protein. In the table there are roughly 100,000 distinct CDR3 sequences, approximately 15% of which are singletons. The specimen was PBMCs or a T cell subset sorted from them (not recorded which). These TCRs come from an adult woman who had mild COVID-19 (a few samples of this study predate the infection). Cell type and time point are not known. Both conserved end residues are part of each CDR3. Size is stated for part of the rows, as once, few or many counts, or as a class when the clone is expanded.

size	V	J	CDR3
few	TRBV19	TRBJ1-3	CASSRVDRVEDTIYF
few	TRBV3-1	TRBJ2-2	CASSLSEENTGELFF
.	TRBV6-5	TRBJ2-5	CASSNREEETQYF
many	TRBV5-1	TRBJ2-3	CASSFDTDTQYF
.	TRBV4-2	TRBJ2-7	CASSQDPVPEQYF
few	TRBV7-6	TRBJ2-1	CASSSGRSSYNEQFF
many	TRBV7-9	TRBJ2-7	CASSWGAPHEQYF
.	TRBV14	TRBJ1-1	CASSGRTEAFF
.	TRBV7-6	TRBJ2-1	CASSLMYDPFSSYNEQFF
.	TRBV2	TRBJ2-7	CASSEKYEQYF
many	TRBV12-3/TRBV12-4	TRBJ2-3	CASIQGQGTDTQYF
.	TRBV7-9	TRBJ1-5	CASSAPNEPQHF
few	TRBV24-1	TRBJ1-1	CATSEAGDVTEAFF
many	TRBV7-9	TRBJ2-1	CAIRPAGISYNEQFF
few	TRBV9	TRBJ1-1	CASNTGGTEAFF
.	TRBV14	TRBJ2-7	CASSQGMYYEQYF